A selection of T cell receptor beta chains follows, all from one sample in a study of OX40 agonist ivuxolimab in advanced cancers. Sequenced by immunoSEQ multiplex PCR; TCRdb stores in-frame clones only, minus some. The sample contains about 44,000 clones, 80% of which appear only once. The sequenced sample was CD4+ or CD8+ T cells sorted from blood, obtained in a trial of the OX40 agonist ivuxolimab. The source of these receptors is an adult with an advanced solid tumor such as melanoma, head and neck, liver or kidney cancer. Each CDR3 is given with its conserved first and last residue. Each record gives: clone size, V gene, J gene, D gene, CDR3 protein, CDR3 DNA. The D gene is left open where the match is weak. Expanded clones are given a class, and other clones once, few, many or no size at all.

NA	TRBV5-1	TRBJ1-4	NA	CASSLVGGDNEKLFF	TGCGCCAGCAGCTTGGTGGGGGGTGATAATGAAAAACTGTTTTTT
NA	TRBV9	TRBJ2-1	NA	CASSVGLSSYNEQFF	TGTGCCAGCAGCGTAGGTCTGAGCTCCTACAATGAGCAGTTCTTC
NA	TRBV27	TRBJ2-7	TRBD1	CASSSSGQGYEQYF	TGTGCCAGCAGTTCCTCCGGACAGGGCTACGAGCAGTACTTC
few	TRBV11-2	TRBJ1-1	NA	CASSADTITEAFF	TGTGCCAGCAGCGCGGACACCATCACTGAAGCTTTCTTT
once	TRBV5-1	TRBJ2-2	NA	CASRLGQNTGELFF	TGCGCCAGCAGGCTAGGACAGAACACCGGGGAGCTGTTTTTT
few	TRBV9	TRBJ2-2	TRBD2	CASSAHGGATGELFF	TGTGCCAGCAGCGCCCACGGGGGGGCTACCGGGGAGCTGTTTTTT
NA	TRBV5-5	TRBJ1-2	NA	CASSLGVGASDGYTF	TGTGCCAGCAGCTTGGGAGTAGGAGCCTCAGATGGCTACACCTTC
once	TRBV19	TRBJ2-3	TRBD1	CASSKGTGSTDTQYF	TGTGCCAGTAGTAAAGGGACAGGCAGCACAGATACGCAGTATTTT
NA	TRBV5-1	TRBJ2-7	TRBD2	CASSLTGTSNEQYF	TGCGCCAGCAGTTTGACCGGGACTAGCAACGAGCAGTACTTC
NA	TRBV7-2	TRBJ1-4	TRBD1	CASSLNPGGNEKLFF	TGTGCCAGCAGTCTCAATCCAGGGGGGAATGAAAAACTGTTTTTT
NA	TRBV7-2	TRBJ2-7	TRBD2	CASSPYAGVVGEQYF	TGTGCCAGCAGCCCATACGCGGGAGTTGTTGGCGAGCAGTACTTC
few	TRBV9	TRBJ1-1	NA	CASSVVTEAFF	TGTGCCAGCAGCGTAGTTACTGAAGCTTTCTTT
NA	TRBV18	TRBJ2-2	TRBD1	CASSPGQALNTGELFF	TGTGCCAGCTCACCAGGACAGGCGTTGAACACCGGGGAGCTGTTTTTT
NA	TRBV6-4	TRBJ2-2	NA	CASSEARAGTGELFF	TGTGCCAGCAGTGAGGCTAGAGCTGGCACCGGGGAGCTGTTTTTT
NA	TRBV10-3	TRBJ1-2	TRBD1	CAISVQGAFYGYTF	TGTGCCATCAGTGTACAGGGGGCGTTCTATGGCTACACCTTC
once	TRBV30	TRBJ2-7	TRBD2	CAWKGGGYAYEQYF	TGTGCCTGGAAGGGCGGGGGGTACGCCTACGAGCAGTACTTC
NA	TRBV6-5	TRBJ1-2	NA	CASSNEGGVYGYTF	TGTGCCAGCAGTAACGAGGGGGGGGTCTATGGCTACACCTTC
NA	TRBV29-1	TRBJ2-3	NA	CSVEGLYTDTQYF	TGCAGCGTTGAGGGACTGTACACAGATACGCAGTATTTT
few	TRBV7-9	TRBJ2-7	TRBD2	CASSLGSSGRDAEQYF	TGTGCCAGCAGCTTAGGATCTAGCGGGAGGGACGCCGAGCAGTACTTC